A selection of T cell receptor beta chains follows, all from one sample in a study of T cell responses to AZD1222 COVID-19 vaccine. Sequencing was performed with immunoSEQ multiplex PCR; in TCRdb, only in-frame clones are kept and a portion is missing. The sample records 130,000 to 150,000 clones, 91% being singletons. The sequencing here drew on peripheral blood, taken on day 0 of AZD1222 vaccination. Source of these receptors: an adult in good health. The CDR3 runs from the conserved cysteine through the conserved F or W. D genes are given only for firm matches. The size field is filled for only some rows; it gives once, few, many or a size class.

D gene: TRBD2; V gene: TRBV11-3; J gene: TRBJ2-1; clone size: once; CDR3 DNA: TGTGCCAGCAGCCCGGGGGGCTCCTACAATGAGCAGTTCTTC; CDR3 protein: CASSPGGSYNEQFF
D gene: TRBD1; V gene: TRBV7-6; J gene: TRBJ2-7; clone size: -; CDR3 DNA: TGTGCCAGCAGCACGGGGACAGGGGCGGGGGAGCAGTACTTC; CDR3 protein: CASSTGTGAGEQYF
D gene: TRBD1; V gene: TRBV14; J gene: TRBJ1-1; clone size: -; CDR3 DNA: TGTGCCAGCAGAGCGACAGGGCAGACTGAAGCTTTCTTT; CDR3 protein: CASRATGQTEAFF
D gene: TRBD2; V gene: TRBV19; J gene: TRBJ2-7; clone size: -; CDR3 DNA: TGTGCCAGTAGTACGAACGGACTAGCGGAGGGACAGTACTTC; CDR3 protein: CASSTNGLAEGQYF
D gene: -; V gene: TRBV28; J gene: TRBJ1-2; clone size: -; CDR3 DNA: TGTGCCAGCAGTTTTCGTCCAGGGACTAACTATGGCTACACCTTC; CDR3 protein: CASSFRPGTNYGYTF
D gene: -; V gene: TRBV10-3; J gene: TRBJ1-4; clone size: -; CDR3 DNA: TGTGCCACCTCGGGGGACCTTAATGAAAAACTGTTTTTT; CDR3 protein: CATSGDLNEKLFF
D gene: -; V gene: TRBV28; J gene: TRBJ2-2; clone size: -; CDR3 DNA: TGTGCCAGCAGTCGTGGTTGGGACGGGGAGCTGTTTTTT; CDR3 protein: CASSRGWDGELFF
D gene: -; V gene: TRBV24-1; J gene: TRBJ2-2; clone size: -; CDR3 DNA: TGTGCCACCAGTGATTATGAGGGAGGGGAGCTGTTTTTT; CDR3 protein: CATSDYEGGELFF
D gene: -; V gene: TRBV12-3/TRBV12-4; J gene: TRBJ1-1; clone size: -; CDR3 DNA: TGTGCCAGCAGACCCCAATCACTAGAAGCTTTCTTT; CDR3 protein: CASRPQSLEAFF
D gene: TRBD1; V gene: TRBV19; J gene: TRBJ2-7; clone size: -; CDR3 DNA: TGTGCCAGTAGTATAGGGGGGACAGGGGGTCTCTACGAGCAGTACTTC; CDR3 protein: CASSIGGTGGLYEQYF
D gene: TRBD1; V gene: TRBV6-5; J gene: TRBJ1-6; clone size: few; CDR3 DNA: TGTGCCAGCAGCAACAGGGGTTCACCCCTCCACTTT; CDR3 protein: CASSNRGSPLHF
D gene: TRBD1; V gene: TRBV5-5; J gene: TRBJ1-6; clone size: once; CDR3 DNA: TGTGCCAGCAGCTTGTCCGGACAGGCGGATTCACCCCTCCACTTT; CDR3 protein: CASSLSGQADSPLHF
D gene: TRBD1; V gene: TRBV19; J gene: TRBJ1-3; clone size: -; CDR3 DNA: TGTGCCAGTAAGGGACAGGCCTCTGGAAACACCATATATTTT; CDR3 protein: CASKGQASGNTIYF
D gene: TRBD1; V gene: TRBV11-2; J gene: TRBJ2-7; clone size: -; CDR3 DNA: TGTGCCAGCAGCTTCCCCGGGACAGGGAAGTACTTC; CDR3 protein: CASSFPGTGKYF
D gene: TRBD2; V gene: TRBV7-8; J gene: TRBJ2-3; clone size: -; CDR3 DNA: TGTGCCAGCAGCTTTCCCGCCGGGACTAGCGGGGGGGCAGATCTGGATACGCAGTATTTT; CDR3 protein: CASSFPAGTSGGADLDTQYF
D gene: -; V gene: TRBV6-5; J gene: TRBJ1-6; clone size: -; CDR3 DNA: TGTGCCAGCAGTTACTCGGGTGCAGCTAATTCACCCCTCCACTTT; CDR3 protein: CASSYSGAANSPLHF
D gene: TRBD2; V gene: TRBV19; J gene: TRBJ2-3; clone size: -; CDR3 DNA: TGTGCCAGTAGTATGATAGCGGGGGGGAGCACAGATACGCAGTATTTT; CDR3 protein: CASSMIAGGSTDTQYF
D gene: -; V gene: TRBV6-6; J gene: TRBJ1-3; clone size: once; CDR3 DNA: TGTGCCAGCAGTTACTTGGCACAAGGAAACACCATATATTTT; CDR3 protein: CASSYLAQGNTIYF
D gene: TRBD2; V gene: TRBV13; J gene: TRBJ2-3; clone size: once; CDR3 DNA: TGTGCCAGCAGCTTACGGGGGGGGAGCACAGATACGCAGTATTTT; CDR3 protein: CASSLRGGSTDTQYF
D gene: -; V gene: TRBV7-2; J gene: TRBJ1-3; clone size: once; CDR3 DNA: TGTGCCAGCAGCTCGACAGTGCTCTCTGGAAACACCATATATTTT; CDR3 protein: CASSSTVLSGNTIYF
D gene: -; V gene: TRBV21-1; J gene: TRBJ2-5; clone size: -; CDR3 DNA: TGTGCCACCGGGGCCCGAGGAAAAGAGACCCAGTACTTC; CDR3 protein: CATGARGKETQYF
D gene: TRBD2; V gene: TRBV7-9; J gene: TRBJ2-5; clone size: -; CDR3 DNA: TGTGCCAGCAGCTTTGGAGGGAGGCGGGAGAAAGAGACCCAGTACTTC; CDR3 protein: CASSFGGRREKETQYF
D gene: -; V gene: TRBV27; J gene: TRBJ2-1; clone size: -; CDR3 DNA: TGTGCCAGCAGTGCCATCAGGGGAATAAACAATGAGCAGTTCTTC; CDR3 protein: CASSAIRGINNEQFF
D gene: TRBD2; V gene: TRBV5-4; J gene: TRBJ2-5; clone size: -; CDR3 DNA: TGTGCCAGCAGCTCCACTAGCGGGGGAAGGGGCGAGACCCAGTACTTC; CDR3 protein: CASSSTSGGRGETQYF
D gene: TRBD1; V gene: TRBV7-2; J gene: TRBJ2-2; clone size: -; CDR3 DNA: TGTGCCAGCAGCCGGGACAGGGTTACCGGGGAGCTGTTTTTT; CDR3 protein: CASSRDRVTGELFF
D gene: -; V gene: TRBV19; J gene: TRBJ1-6; clone size: few; CDR3 DNA: TGTGCCAGTAAACCTCAGGGGATGAATAATTCACCCCTCCACTTT; CDR3 protein: CASKPQGMNNSPLHF
D gene: TRBD1; V gene: TRBV9; J gene: TRBJ1-2; clone size: -; CDR3 DNA: TGTGCCAGCAGCGTAGATCAGGGGGCCTCGGGTGGCTACACCTTC; CDR3 protein: CASSVDQGASGGYTF
D gene: TRBD2; V gene: TRBV15; J gene: TRBJ2-7; clone size: -; CDR3 DNA: TGTGCCACCAGCACCCTAGCGGGGGTCTCCTACGAGCAGTACTTC; CDR3 protein: CATSTLAGVSYEQYF
D gene: -; V gene: TRBV27; J gene: TRBJ2-7; clone size: -; CDR3 DNA: TGTGCCAGCAGTCCCACTGCCCTTGGCTACGAGCAGTACTTC; CDR3 protein: CASSPTALGYEQYF
D gene: -; V gene: TRBV7-9; J gene: TRBJ1-5; clone size: once; CDR3 DNA: TGTGCCAGCAGCCGGGAACCCGATTATCAGCCCCAGCATTTT; CDR3 protein: CASSREPDYQPQHF
D gene: TRBD1; V gene: TRBV19; J gene: TRBJ2-1; clone size: -; CDR3 DNA: TGTGCCAGTAGTATAGTAGGGACAGGGGTCGGCAATGAGCAGTTCTTC; CDR3 protein: CASSIVGTGVGNEQFF